This is a list of T cell receptor beta chains from one sample in a study of shared clonotypes between healthy human individuals. Generated by immunoSEQ multiplex PCR, the TCRdb table keeps only in-frame clones and is missing some. The sample has 2 million or so clones; 90% to 95% are singletons. Sequencing used naive CD4+ T cells sorted from blood. The receptors stem from a man aged 18 to 30 in good health. CDR3s include the opening cysteine and the closing phenylalanine or tryptophan. Fields, in order: D gene, V gene, J gene, clone size, CDR3 DNA, CDR3 protein. The D gene is left open where the match is weak. Size tells how often a clone was seen (once, few, many) or the class of an expanded clone, and some rows leave it out.

D gene: -
V gene: TRBV2
J gene: TRBJ2-6
clone size: -
CDR3 DNA: TGTGCCAGCAGTCTAACACACTCTGGGGCCAACGTCCTGACTTTC
CDR3 protein: CASSLTHSGANVLTF

D gene: TRBD2
V gene: TRBV10-3
J gene: TRBJ2-7
clone size: once
CDR3 DNA: TGTGCCATCAGTGAGTCGACTGGGACTAGCGTTGGCTCCTACGAGCAGTACTTC
CDR3 protein: CAISESTGTSVGSYEQYF

D gene: -
V gene: TRBV11-2
J gene: TRBJ1-1
clone size: -
CDR3 DNA: TGTGCCAGCAGCTATGCCGGGGGAAGCACTGAAGCTTTCTTT
CDR3 protein: CASSYAGGSTEAFF

D gene: -
V gene: TRBV5-1
J gene: TRBJ2-2
clone size: -
CDR3 DNA: TGCGCCAGCAGCATGACCGGGGAGCTGTTTTTT
CDR3 protein: CASSMTGELFF

D gene: TRBD1
V gene: TRBV5-1
J gene: TRBJ2-7
clone size: -
CDR3 DNA: TGCGCCAGCAGCTTGGCTCCGGGACAGTCCTACGAGCAGTACTTC
CDR3 protein: CASSLAPGQSYEQYF

D gene: TRBD1
V gene: TRBV5-1
J gene: TRBJ1-2
clone size: few
CDR3 DNA: TGCGCCAGCAGCCCATCGGACAGGAGGTATGGCTACACCTTC
CDR3 protein: CASSPSDRRYGYTF

D gene: -
V gene: TRBV7-9
J gene: TRBJ1-4
clone size: -
CDR3 DNA: TGTGCCAGCAGCTTAGGTGTGGGACGATCAAGTGAAAAACTGTTTTTT
CDR3 protein: CASSLGVGRSSEKLFF

D gene: -
V gene: TRBV19
J gene: TRBJ1-3
clone size: -
CDR3 DNA: TGTGCCAGTAGTATCGGAGTGACTGGAAACACCATATATTTT
CDR3 protein: CASSIGVTGNTIYF

D gene: TRBD1
V gene: TRBV2
J gene: TRBJ1-4
clone size: -
CDR3 DNA: TGTGCCAGCAGCTCACAGGGGGTTCGGGAAAAACTGTTTTTT
CDR3 protein: CASSSQGVREKLFF

D gene: TRBD1
V gene: TRBV6-5
J gene: TRBJ2-5
clone size: -
CDR3 DNA: TGTGCCAGCAGTTACGACAGGGGCGGCCAAGAGACCCAGTACTTC
CDR3 protein: CASSYDRGGQETQYF

D gene: -
V gene: TRBV6-1
J gene: TRBJ1-4
clone size: -
CDR3 DNA: TGTGCCAGCAGTGAACTGGTCGACACAGTCATTGGTGAAAAACTGTTTTTT
CDR3 protein: CASSELVDTVIGEKLFF

D gene: -
V gene: TRBV10-3
J gene: TRBJ2-7
clone size: -
CDR3 DNA: TGTGCCATCAGTGAGTCGATGAGCTGGTACGAGCAGTACTTC
CDR3 protein: CAISESMSWYEQYF

D gene: TRBD1
V gene: TRBV4-1
J gene: TRBJ1-1
clone size: -
CDR3 DNA: TGCGCCAGCAGCCAAGTATATATGGTGGTGGGACAGGGAGATGAAGCTTTCTTT
CDR3 protein: CASSQVYMVVGQGDEAFF

D gene: TRBD2
V gene: TRBV6-1
J gene: TRBJ2-5
clone size: once
CDR3 DNA: TGTGCCAGCAGTGATGGGAGGGCTAGCGGGAGGACCACCCAAGAGACCCAGTACTTC
CDR3 protein: CASSDGRASGRTTQETQYF

D gene: TRBD1
V gene: TRBV7-8
J gene: TRBJ1-4
clone size: -
CDR3 DNA: TGTGCCAGCACGCGAACAGGGGGCGATGAAAAACTGTTTTTT
CDR3 protein: CASTRTGGDEKLFF

D gene: -
V gene: TRBV7-2
J gene: TRBJ2-7
clone size: -
CDR3 DNA: TGTGCCAGCAGCTTAGCGCTGACTTCACTCCCCGAGCAGTACTTC
CDR3 protein: CASSLALTSLPEQYF

D gene: -
V gene: TRBV2
J gene: TRBJ1-1
clone size: -
CDR3 DNA: TGTGCCAGCAGTGTCTCGGGCGGCACTGAAGCTTTCTTT
CDR3 protein: CASSVSGGTEAFF

D gene: -
V gene: TRBV5-4
J gene: TRBJ2-3
clone size: -
CDR3 DNA: TGTGCCAGCAGCTTACCGGAACACCCTAGCACAGATACGCAGTATTTT
CDR3 protein: CASSLPEHPSTDTQYF

D gene: -
V gene: TRBV7-9
J gene: TRBJ1-5
clone size: -
CDR3 DNA: TGTGCCAGCAGCCGTGGACCCGGCGGCCAGCCCCAGCATTTT
CDR3 protein: CASSRGPGGQPQHF

D gene: TRBD2
V gene: TRBV9
J gene: TRBJ2-7
clone size: -
CDR3 DNA: TGTGCCAGCAGCGCAGGGGGACTAGCGGGAAACTACGAGCAGTACTTC
CDR3 protein: CASSAGGLAGNYEQYF

D gene: -
V gene: TRBV6-5
J gene: TRBJ1-4
clone size: -
CDR3 DNA: TGTGCCAGCAGTGAAGACGGTTATAATGAAAAACTGTTTTTT
CDR3 protein: CASSEDGYNEKLFF

D gene: -
V gene: TRBV25-1
J gene: TRBJ1-3
clone size: -
CDR3 DNA: TGTGCCAGCAGTGAAGAGGGGTTGGGGGGAAACACCATATATTTT
CDR3 protein: CASSEEGLGGNTIYF

D gene: TRBD1
V gene: TRBV5-1
J gene: TRBJ1-1
clone size: -
CDR3 DNA: TGCGCCAGCAGCCCCGGACAGGGGATGAACACTGAAGCTTTCTTT
CDR3 protein: CASSPGQGMNTEAFF

D gene: TRBD1
V gene: TRBV5-1
J gene: TRBJ2-1
clone size: -
CDR3 DNA: TGCGCCAGCAGCACTGGGACAGGGACATTCAATGAGCAGTTCTTC
CDR3 protein: CASSTGTGTFNEQFF

D gene: -
V gene: TRBV9
J gene: TRBJ2-1
clone size: -
CDR3 DNA: TGTGCCAGCAGTGCTGATTACAATGAGCAGTTCTTC
CDR3 protein: CASSADYNEQFF

D gene: -
V gene: TRBV5-1
J gene: TRBJ2-7
clone size: -
CDR3 DNA: TGCGCCAGCAGCTTGCTCGGACAGAGCTCCTACGAGCAGTACTTC
CDR3 protein: CASSLLGQSSYEQYF

D gene: -
V gene: TRBV7-2
J gene: TRBJ2-2
clone size: -
CDR3 DNA: TGTGCCAGCAGCTTAGAGCTTTTAGCTACCGGGGAGCTGTTTTTT
CDR3 protein: CASSLELLATGELFF

D gene: -
V gene: TRBV11-2
J gene: TRBJ1-6
clone size: few
CDR3 DNA: TGTGCCAGCAGCTTAAGAAGTGCAGCGACTAATTCACCCCTCCACTTT
CDR3 protein: CASSLRSAATNSPLHF

D gene: TRBD2
V gene: TRBV30
J gene: TRBJ2-7
clone size: once
CDR3 DNA: TGTGCCTGGAGCCGACTAGCGATCTACGAGCAGTACTTC
CDR3 protein: CAWSRLAIYEQYF

D gene: -
V gene: TRBV6-5
J gene: TRBJ2-5
clone size: few
CDR3 DNA: TGTGCCAGCAAGAAAGTGGCAGTAGAGACCCAGTACTTC
CDR3 protein: CASKKVAVETQYF

D gene: TRBD1
V gene: TRBV5-3
J gene: TRBJ2-1
clone size: -
CDR3 DNA: TGTGCCAGAAGCTTGACCCCGGGACAGGGATCGAAAGAATCCTTATACAATGAGCAGTTCTTC
CDR3 protein: CARSLTPGQGSKESLYNEQFF

D gene: TRBD1
V gene: TRBV27
J gene: TRBJ1-2
clone size: -
CDR3 DNA: TGTGCCAGCAGGGCGGACAGGACCTCCTGTGGCTACACCTTC
CDR3 protein: CASRADRTSCGYTF

D gene: -
V gene: TRBV5-8
J gene: TRBJ2-5
clone size: -
CDR3 DNA: TGTGCCACCCGATCCGTCCGTACCCAGGAGACCCAGTACTTC
CDR3 protein: CATRSVRTQETQYF

D gene: -
V gene: TRBV10-3
J gene: TRBJ2-1
clone size: -
CDR3 DNA: TGTGCCATCAGTGAGTCCGTGACCCACAATGAGCAGTTCTTC
CDR3 protein: CAISESVTHNEQFF

D gene: -
V gene: TRBV6-1
J gene: TRBJ2-3
clone size: -
CDR3 DNA: TGTGCCAGCAAATGGGAGGCCACAGATACGCAGTATTTT
CDR3 protein: CASKWEATDTQYF

D gene: -
V gene: TRBV5-1
J gene: TRBJ2-5
clone size: once
CDR3 DNA: TGCGCCAGCAGCTCCGGATATCCGGCGGAGACCCAGTACTTC
CDR3 protein: CASSSGYPAETQYF

D gene: TRBD2
V gene: TRBV11-3
J gene: TRBJ2-2
clone size: -
CDR3 DNA: TGTGCCAGCAGTCAAGGACTAGCGGGGAAGAACACCGGGGAGCTGTTTTTT
CDR3 protein: CASSQGLAGKNTGELFF

D gene: -
V gene: TRBV6-1
J gene: TRBJ2-3
clone size: -
CDR3 DNA: TGTGCCAGCAGTGAGGGCGGTAGCACAGATACGCAGTATTTT
CDR3 protein: CASSEGGSTDTQYF

D gene: TRBD1
V gene: TRBV6-6
J gene: TRBJ1-5
clone size: -
CDR3 DNA: TGTGCCAGCAGACAGGGGGCCGAGCCCCAGCATTTT
CDR3 protein: CASRQGAEPQHF

D gene: -
V gene: TRBV28
J gene: TRBJ1-1
clone size: -
CDR3 DNA: TGTGCCAGCAGTCCCATAGGGGGTTCCACTGAAGCTTTCTTT
CDR3 protein: CASSPIGGSTEAFF

D gene: -
V gene: TRBV5-1
J gene: TRBJ1-5
clone size: -
CDR3 DNA: TGCGCCAGCAGCTTGGGTAGATTGGGGGCAGGTCAGCCCCAGCATTTT
CDR3 protein: CASSLGRLGAGQPQHF

D gene: TRBD2
V gene: TRBV28
J gene: TRBJ2-5
clone size: -
CDR3 DNA: TGTGCCAGCAGTCCGCCGCTAGGGACTAGCGGGGGGCCCATGGAGACCCAGTACTTC
CDR3 protein: CASSPPLGTSGGPMETQYF

D gene: -
V gene: TRBV9
J gene: TRBJ1-3
clone size: -
CDR3 DNA: TGTGCCAGCAGCGTAGAAGGAAGCTCTGGAAACACCATATATTTT
CDR3 protein: CASSVEGSSGNTIYF

D gene: -
V gene: TRBV6-5
J gene: TRBJ2-7
clone size: -
CDR3 DNA: TGTGCCAGCAGTAGGGAAGGCTACGAGCAGTACTTC
CDR3 protein: CASSREGYEQYF

D gene: -
V gene: TRBV7-9
J gene: TRBJ2-6
clone size: -
CDR3 DNA: TGTGCCAGCAGTCTAGGACGAGTCGTAGTTTCTGGGGCCAACGTCCTGACTTTC
CDR3 protein: CASSLGRVVVSGANVLTF

D gene: -
V gene: TRBV28
J gene: TRBJ1-6
clone size: -
CDR3 DNA: TGTGCCAGCAGTTTATTTGGGGGAGGGTTAAATTCACCCCTCCACTTT
CDR3 protein: CASSLFGGGLNSPLHF

D gene: TRBD1
V gene: TRBV28
J gene: TRBJ1-2
clone size: once
CDR3 DNA: TGTGCCAGCAGTTCCGGGGACAGCGATTATGGCTACACCTTC
CDR3 protein: CASSSGDSDYGYTF

D gene: -
V gene: TRBV6-6
J gene: TRBJ2-1
clone size: -
CDR3 DNA: TGTGCCAGCAGGGACAACACGTCAGGTGAGCAGTTCTTC
CDR3 protein: CASRDNTSGEQFF

D gene: -
V gene: TRBV7-2
J gene: TRBJ1-3
clone size: -
CDR3 DNA: TGTGCCAGCAGCTTAGAGGGAGGTCGTGGAAACACCATATATTTT
CDR3 protein: CASSLEGGRGNTIYF

D gene: TRBD1
V gene: TRBV30
J gene: TRBJ2-7
clone size: -
CDR3 DNA: TGTGCCTGGGATTCGGGACAGAACTACGAGCAGTACTTC
CDR3 protein: CAWDSGQNYEQYF

D gene: TRBD1
V gene: TRBV18
J gene: TRBJ1-5
clone size: -
CDR3 DNA: TGTGCCAGCTCACCCCAGGGGGGGGATCAGCCCCAGCATTTT
CDR3 protein: CASSPQGGDQPQHF

D gene: TRBD2
V gene: TRBV10-1
J gene: TRBJ2-4
clone size: -
CDR3 DNA: TGCGCCAGCAGTGAGGGCGGGAGGGCCAGAGAAGACATTCAGTACTTC
CDR3 protein: CASSEGGRAREDIQYF

D gene: -
V gene: TRBV19
J gene: TRBJ1-5
clone size: -
CDR3 DNA: TGTGCCAGTAGGAGTCCAGGGACCCAGCCCCAGCATTTT
CDR3 protein: CASRSPGTQPQHF

D gene: -
V gene: TRBV20-1
J gene: TRBJ2-5
clone size: -
CDR3 DNA: TGCAGTGCTATAGCTCAAGAGACCCAGTACTTC
CDR3 protein: CSAIAQETQYF

D gene: -
V gene: TRBV5-4
J gene: TRBJ1-2
clone size: -
CDR3 DNA: TGTGCCAGCAGCTCAACTACCTATGGCTACACCTTC
CDR3 protein: CASSSTTYGYTF

D gene: -
V gene: TRBV30
J gene: TRBJ1-2
clone size: many
CDR3 DNA: TGTGCCTGGAGTGTATATTATACGGGCTACACCTTC
CDR3 protein: CAWSVYYTGYTF

D gene: -
V gene: TRBV6-5
J gene: TRBJ2-1
clone size: -
CDR3 DNA: TGTGCCAGCAGTTACTCACTCGAGCGGGCCTACAATGAGCAGTTCTTC
CDR3 protein: CASSYSLERAYNEQFF

D gene: -
V gene: TRBV30
J gene: TRBJ1-1
clone size: -
CDR3 DNA: TGTGCCTGGAGTCTTGCGGTCGAGACTGAAGCTTTCTTT
CDR3 protein: CAWSLAVETEAFF

D gene: -
V gene: TRBV5-1
J gene: TRBJ2-7
clone size: -
CDR3 DNA: TGCGCCAGCAGCTCCGGTGGGGCGGTTACCTACGAGCAGTACTTC
CDR3 protein: CASSSGGAVTYEQYF

D gene: -
V gene: TRBV27
J gene: TRBJ2-7
clone size: -
CDR3 DNA: TGTGCCAGCAGCCAGGTTGGGTCCGGGAGACGGGGTTACGAGCAGTACTTC
CDR3 protein: CASSQVGSGRRGYEQYF